A single sample is the source of the 21 T cell receptor beta chains below, sequenced in a study of CD8 T cells in Susac syndrome. RNA, at roughly 0.45 to 1 ug, was reverse transcribed with random hexamers. TCRdb processed the immunoSEQ multiplex PCR reads anew with MiXCR; each CDR3 protein has one entry. This sample has around 140,000 distinct CDR3 sequences; 94% occur once, and the top ten carry approximately 0.08%. What was sequenced was CD4+ T cells from PBMCs. These receptors originate from a human donor in good health.

This chain links TRBV4-2 with TRBJ2-7; 14 bases are a match to TRBD2. The length of the CDR3 is 15 residues. Germline lookup yields CDR1 LGHNA and CDR2 YNFKEQ. After removal of 1 base from V and 6 bases from J, the junction contained 2 bases not matched to a gene. The CDR3 is CASSQGLAGGSEQYF. CDR3 nucleotide sequence: TGTGCCAGCAGCCAAGGACTAGCGGGAGGGAGCGAGCAGTACTTC.

This chain connects TRBV20-1 to TRBJ2-5, with 12 positions matching TRBD2. Germline lookup yields CDR1 DFQATT and CDR2 SNEGSKA (reference sequence). The length of the CDR3 is 16 residues. Germline trimming cut 3 bases from V and 2 bases from J; bases unmatched to any gene: 7. CDR3 in DNA: TGCAGTGCTAGTCGGGGGACTAGCGGGTATCAAGAGACCCAGTACTTC. This codes for CSASRGTSGYQETQYF.

Here the CDR3 reads CASSQTRGTQYF. In DNA form, the CDR3 reads TGTGCCAGCAGCCAAACTAGGGGAACGCAGTATTTT. The chain employs TRBV3-1 and TRBJ2-3; D is possibly TRBD1 or TRBD2 (5 bases each). The CDR3 length is 12 residues. Per the germline V gene, CDR1 is LGHDT and CDR2 is YNNKEL (reference sequence). V lost 2 bases and J lost 9, with 9 bases in between.

This clonotype was detected only a few times. This CDR3 reads CASSRRDTQYF. CDR3 nucleotide sequence: TGTGCCAGCAGTCGGAGGGATACGCAGTATTTT. The chain recombines TRBV6-2 or TRBV6-3 with TRBJ2-3, with D tentatively TRBD2 (5 bases). Trimming took 5 bases from V and 6 from J, leaving 6 bases between them. The CDR3 has 11 residues. From germline, CDR1 is MNHEY and CDR2 SVGEGT.

The rearrangement links TRBV20-1 to TRBJ2-5; D possibly matches TRBD1 or TRBD2 (6 bases each). Germline V gene data show CDR1 as DFQATT and CDR2 as SNEGSKA (reference sequence). The CDR3 loop spans 15 amino acids. V was clipped by 6 bases and J by 2 bases, with 19 bases between them. The CDR3 region is CSARGNRAQQETQYF. CDR3 bases: TGCAGTGCCCGGGGGAACAGGGCCCAACAAGAGACCCAGTACTTC.

This rearrangement joins TRBV2 to TRBJ2-7; possibly TRBD1 for D (5 bases). Germline lookup yields CDR1 SNHLY and CDR2 FYNNEI. V shed 5 bases and J shed 2 bases, with 7 bases lying between them. There are 12 residues in the CDR3. The CDR3 DNA reads as TGTGCCAGCAGTAGACAGCCCTACGAGCAGTACTTC. Its translation: CASSRQPYEQYF.

The genes are TRBV9 and TRBJ2-6; 7 bases agree with TRBD1. Losses at the gene ends were 4 bases for V and 0 bases for J; bases not matched to a gene: 10. There are 18 residues in the CDR3. Per germline, CDR1 SGDLS and CDR2 YYNGEE. The CDR3 loop is CASSPRGTADSGANVLTF. The CDR3 DNA is TGTGCCAGCAGCCCTAGAGGGACAGCTGACTCTGGGGCCAACGTCCTGACTTTC.

This sequence joins TRBV20-1 and TRBJ1-2, with a weak D call TRBD1 (6 bases). The V end lost 4 bases, the J end lost 4 bases, and 13 bases lay between the germline ends. Germline V gene data show CDR1 as DFQATT and CDR2 as SNEGSKA (reference sequence). CDR3 length: 13 amino acids. The CDR3 DNA follows: TGCAGTGCTACCCCGGGGGCCGGCTATGGCTACACCTTC. Protein product: CSATPGAGYGYTF.

This chain links TRBV6-1 with TRBJ1-4; unclear D gene. The CDR3 covers 13 residues. Trimming took off 8 bases at V and 8 bases at J, with 15 bases between the two ends. Germline CDR1 reads MNHNS; CDR2 reads SASEGT. CDR3 protein: CASPPGVGEKLFF. CDR3 in DNA: TGTGCCAGCCCCCCCGGGGTAGGAGAAAAACTGTTTTTT.

The J gene is TRBJ1-1, the V gene TRBV2; D ambiguous. Germline CDR1 SNHLY, CDR2 FYNNEI. The V gene lost 7 bases and the J gene lost 2 bases, with 14 bases spanning the gap. The CDR3 extends over 14 amino acids. This chain's CDR3 is CASKEGWTNTEAFF. The DNA of the CDR3 is TGTGCCAGCAAAGAGGGTTGGACTAACACTGAAGCTTTCTTT.

This clonotype came up once. V gene TRBV7-2 combines with J gene TRBJ2-3; D call uncertain. CDR1 and CDR2 from the germline V gene are SGHTA and FQGNSA. There are 13 residues in the CDR3. The V gene lost 5 bases and the J gene lost 10 bases, with 16 bases spanning the gap. In DNA, the CDR3 is TGTGCCAGCAGCCCCCCCGCGCGTCGGGCGCAGTATTTT. Protein product: CASSPPARRAQYF.

The V call is TRBV20-1, the J call TRBJ1-5; TRBD1 is a possible D gene (5 bases). The V gene lost 0 bases and the J gene lost 6 bases, with 12 bases spanning the gap. This CDR3 is 14 amino acids long. Germline CDR1 reads DFQATT; CDR2 reads SNEGSKA (reference sequence). Here the CDR3 reads CSAREGQGGQPQHF. Here the CDR3 DNA reads TGCAGTGCTAGAGAGGGGCAGGGAGGTCAGCCCCAGCATTTT.

This chain connects TRBV11-2 to TRBJ2-2; 10 bases are a match to TRBD1. The CDR3 length is 15 residues. The germline CDR1 and CDR2 sequences are SGHAT and FQNNGV. V trimming: 5 bases; J trimming: 4 bases; junction bases outside the gene matches: 4. The CDR3 region is CASSRDRGATGELFF. Here the CDR3 DNA reads TGTGCCAGCAGCCGGGACAGGGGTGCCACCGGGGAGCTGTTTTTT.

The chain carries TRBV28 and TRBJ1-1; 9 bases agree with TRBD1. After removal of 4 bases from V and 0 bases from J, the junction contained 6 bases not matched to a gene. This CDR3 has 16 residues. Germline V lookup: CDR1 MDHEN, CDR2 SYDVKM. The CDR3 loop reads CASSSQQGALNTEAFF. DNA for the CDR3: TGTGCCAGCAGTTCACAACAGGGGGCTTTGAACACTGAAGCTTTCTTT.

The V gene is TRBV5-1, the J gene TRBJ2-5; possibly TRBD2 for D (6 bases). The germline V and J ends were trimmed by 0 bases and 1 base, with 10 bases remaining between them. The germline V gene encodes CDR1 SGHRS and CDR2 YFSETQ. The CDR3 contains 15 residues. The chain's CDR3 is CASSLGPGLQETQYF. CDR3 coding DNA: TGCGCCAGCAGCTTGGGGCCGGGACTCCAAGAGACCCAGTACTTC.

The V call is TRBV9, the J call TRBJ2-3, with 14 bases aligning to TRBD2. CDR3 length: 19 amino acids. Per the germline V gene, CDR1 is SGDLS and CDR2 is YYNGEE. J gave up 4 bases and V 5 bases, and 15 bases lay outside the gene matches. In nucleotides, the CDR3 is TGTGCCAGCAGTGAGTCTACAAGGACTAGCGGGAGGAGATCAGATACGCAGTATTTT. Its protein is CASSESTRTSGRRSDTQYF.

The V and J genes are TRBV20-1 and TRBJ2-7, with 7 bases that match TRBD1. The CDR3 totals 14 residues. J gave up 2 bases and V 5 bases, and 9 bases lay outside the gene matches. The germline gives CDR1 DFQATT, CDR2 SNEGSKA (reference sequence). The CDR3, as DNA: TGCAGTGCTGAGATGACAGGGCTGACCTACGAGCAGTACTTC. Residues: CSAEMTGLTYEQYF.

The chain is built from TRBV29-1 and TRBJ2-5; weak D call: TRBD1 (5 bases). Trimming removed 5 bases from V and 2 bases from J, with 9 bases in between. Germline CDR1 reads SQVTM; CDR2 reads ANQGSEA. The CDR3 length is 12 residues. This CDR3 is CSVITGQETQYF. The CDR3 DNA reads TGCAGCGTTATAACAGGACAAGAGACCCAGTACTTC. The full variable domain, rest sourced from reference TRBV29-1 and TRBJ2-5, is SAVISQKPSRDICQRGTSLTIQCQVDSQVTMMFWYRQQPGQSLTLIATANQGSEATYESGFVIDKFPISRPNLTFSTLTVSNMSPEDSSIYLCSVITGQETQYFGPGTRLLVL.

This chain connects TRBV5-1 to TRBJ2-7; 13 nucleotides match TRBD2. The CDR3 runs to 15 residues. Germline V lookup: CDR1 SGHRS, CDR2 YFSETQ. The V segment lost 4 bases and the J segment 5 bases; nucleotides outside the gene matches: 6. As DNA, the CDR3 is TGCGCCAGCAGCCTGGGGGGGACTAGCGGGAACGAGCAGTACTTC. This encodes CASSLGGTSGNEQYF.

This clonotype was seen just once. V usage is TRBV12-3 or TRBV12-4 and J usage is TRBJ2-7; 11 nucleotides agree with TRBD1. Trimming removed 6 bases from V and 1 base from J; junction bases left unmatched: 8. CDR3 length: 16 amino acids. CDR3 sequence (DNA): TGTGCCAGCAGCCCCGGACAGGGGGCAATTTCCTACGAGCAGTACTTC. Protein: CASSPGQGAISYEQYF.

The chain links TRBV12-3 or TRBV12-4 to TRBJ2-5; unclear D gene. This CDR3 contains 13 residues. The ends were cut back, 7 bases at V and 5 bases at J, with 14 bases in the middle. CDR3 DNA sequence: TGTGCCAGCACACAAACCAACTTGGAGACCCAGTACTTC. This sequence encodes CASTQTNLETQYF.